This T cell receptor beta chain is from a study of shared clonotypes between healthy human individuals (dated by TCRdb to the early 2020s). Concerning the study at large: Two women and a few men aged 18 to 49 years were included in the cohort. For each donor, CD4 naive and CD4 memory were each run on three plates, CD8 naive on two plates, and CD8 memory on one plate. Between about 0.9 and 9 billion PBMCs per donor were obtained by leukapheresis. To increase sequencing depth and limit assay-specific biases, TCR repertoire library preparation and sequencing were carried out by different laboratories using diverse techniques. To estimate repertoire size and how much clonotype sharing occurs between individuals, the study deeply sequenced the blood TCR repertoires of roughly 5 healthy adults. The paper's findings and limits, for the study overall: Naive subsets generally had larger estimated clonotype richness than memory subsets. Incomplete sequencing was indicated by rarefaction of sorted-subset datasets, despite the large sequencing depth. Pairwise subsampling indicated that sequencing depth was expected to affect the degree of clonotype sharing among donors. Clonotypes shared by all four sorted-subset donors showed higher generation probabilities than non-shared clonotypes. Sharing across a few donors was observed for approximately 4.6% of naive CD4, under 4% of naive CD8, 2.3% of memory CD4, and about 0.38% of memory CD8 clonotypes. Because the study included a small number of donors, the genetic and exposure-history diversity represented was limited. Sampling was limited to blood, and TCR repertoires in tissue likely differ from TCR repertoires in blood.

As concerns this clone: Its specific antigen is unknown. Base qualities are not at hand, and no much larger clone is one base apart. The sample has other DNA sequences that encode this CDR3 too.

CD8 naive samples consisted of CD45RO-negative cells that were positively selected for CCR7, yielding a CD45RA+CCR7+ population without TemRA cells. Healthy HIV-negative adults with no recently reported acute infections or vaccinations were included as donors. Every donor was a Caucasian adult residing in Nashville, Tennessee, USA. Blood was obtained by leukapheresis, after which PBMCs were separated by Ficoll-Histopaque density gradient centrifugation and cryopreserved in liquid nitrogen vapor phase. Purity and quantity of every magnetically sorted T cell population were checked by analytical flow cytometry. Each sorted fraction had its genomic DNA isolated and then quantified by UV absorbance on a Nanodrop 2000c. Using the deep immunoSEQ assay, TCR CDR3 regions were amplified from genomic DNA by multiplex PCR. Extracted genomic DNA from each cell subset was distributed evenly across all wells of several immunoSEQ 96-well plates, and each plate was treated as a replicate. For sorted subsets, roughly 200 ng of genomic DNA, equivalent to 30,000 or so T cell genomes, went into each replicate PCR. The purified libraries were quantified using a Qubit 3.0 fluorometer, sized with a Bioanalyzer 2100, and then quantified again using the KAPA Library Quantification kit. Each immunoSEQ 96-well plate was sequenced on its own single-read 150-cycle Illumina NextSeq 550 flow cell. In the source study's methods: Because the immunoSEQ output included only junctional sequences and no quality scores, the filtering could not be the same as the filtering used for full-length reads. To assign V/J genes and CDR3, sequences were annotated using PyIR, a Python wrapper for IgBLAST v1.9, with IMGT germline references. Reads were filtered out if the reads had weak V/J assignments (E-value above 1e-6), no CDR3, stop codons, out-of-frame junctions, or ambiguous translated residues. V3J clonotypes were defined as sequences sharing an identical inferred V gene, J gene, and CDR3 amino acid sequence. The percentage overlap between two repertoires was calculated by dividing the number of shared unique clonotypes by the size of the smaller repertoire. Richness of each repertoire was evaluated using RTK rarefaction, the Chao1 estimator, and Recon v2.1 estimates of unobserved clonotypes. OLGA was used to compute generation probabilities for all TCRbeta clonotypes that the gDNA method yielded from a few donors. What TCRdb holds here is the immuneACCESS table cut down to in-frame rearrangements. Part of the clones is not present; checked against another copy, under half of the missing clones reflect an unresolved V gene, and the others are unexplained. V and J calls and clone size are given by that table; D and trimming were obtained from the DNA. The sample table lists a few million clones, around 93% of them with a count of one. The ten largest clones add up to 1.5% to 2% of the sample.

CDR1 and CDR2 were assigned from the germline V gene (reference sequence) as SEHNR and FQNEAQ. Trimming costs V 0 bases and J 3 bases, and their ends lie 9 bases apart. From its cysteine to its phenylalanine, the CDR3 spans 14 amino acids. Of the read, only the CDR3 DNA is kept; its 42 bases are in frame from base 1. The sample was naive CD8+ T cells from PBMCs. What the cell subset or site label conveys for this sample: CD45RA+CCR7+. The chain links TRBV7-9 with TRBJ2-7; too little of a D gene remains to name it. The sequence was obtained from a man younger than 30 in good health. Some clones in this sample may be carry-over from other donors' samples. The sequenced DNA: TGTGCCAGCAGCTTAGCGGGTAGGAGCTACGAGCAGTACTTC. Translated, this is CASSLAGRSYEQYF.